The clone carrying this T cell receptor beta chain was picked up a small number of times. TCRdb reanalysed the PCR reads using MiXCR and keeps one entry per CDR3 protein. The sample has over 15,000 distinct CDR3 sequences, roughly 46% seen once. In germline, CDR1 is MGHDK, CDR2 SYGVNS. V lost 6 bases to trimming and J lost 4 bases, with 13 bases between them. This CDR3 contains 14 residues. The sample belongs to a study of CD4 and CD8 cells across lung adenocarcinoma regions. Sequencing used CD4+ T cells from the margin of a lung tumor. This TCR was recovered from a male donor with lung adenocarcinoma. The CD4 and CD8 labels of this study may be unreliable. This chain joins TRBV25-1 and TRBJ2-4; D tentatively fits TRBD1 or TRBD2 (6 bases each). The CDR3 here is CASSGGGRKNIQYF. Here the CDR3 DNA reads TGTGCCAGCAGCGGAGGGGGACGAAAAAACATTCAGTACTTC.